The TCR beta chain described here comes from a study of blood T cell repertoires in COVID-19. Study information: There were acute and convalescent COVID-19 samples, and they came from the United States, Italy and Spain.

In the source study's methods: Estimation of nucleated cell counts was performed using reference gene primer amplification. The data were produced by immunoSEQ multiplex PCR, yet TCRdb's version contains in-frame clones alone and is incomplete. V, J and clone size are those of that table, while D and trimming were read from the DNA. The data hold tens of thousands of clones, with about 80% observed a single time. This clone appeared a few times. Germline V gene data show CDR1 as SGHVS and CDR2 as FNYEAQ. This CDR3 spans 20 amino acids. V shed 0 bases, J shed 0 bases, and the junction held 15 bases outside the gene matches.

The source is a woman between 65 and 79 years old with acute or convalescent COVID-19. The sample taken for sequencing was peripheral blood. The chain is built from TRBV7-6 and TRBJ2-7, with 9 bases matching TRBD2. This CDR3 is CASSLASGGGRASFSYEQYF. CDR3 nucleotide sequence: TGTGCCAGCAGCTTAGCCTCGGGGGGCGGGAGGGCCTCTTTCTCCTACGAGCAGTACTTC. The entire variable domain, with the rest obtained from reference TRBV7-6 and TRBJ2-7, is as follows: GAGVSQSPRYKVTKRGQDVALRCDPISGHVSLYWYRQALGQGPEFLTYFNYEAQQDKSGLPNDRFSAERPEGSISTLTIQRTEQRDSAMYRCASSLASGGGRASFSYEQYFGPGTRLTVT.